This TCR beta chain was sequenced for a study of cytomegalovirus exposure and HLA in healthy donors. Both 60 Vbeta primers and 13 Jbeta primers went into the PCR. The method was immunoSEQ multiplex PCR; TCRdb's version includes in-frame clones alone and lacks a portion of them. The data contain 110,000 to 150,000 clones, around four fifths of them seen just once; the ten biggest clones take up about 3.7%. Regarding this clone: Antigen specificity is unknown.

General study findings and limits: CMV serostatus was the only recorded immune exposure for donors.

Trimming cost V 2 bases and J 4 bases; bases outside gene matches: 11. Per germline, CDR1 SEHNR and CDR2 FQNEAQ (reference sequence). The CDR3 length is 17 residues. This chain connects TRBV7-9 to TRBJ1-2, with TRBD1 matching over 9 bases. The sample taken for sequencing was PBMCs. The TCR sequence derives from a male donor in good health and CMV-seronegative. The CDR3 coding sequence is TGTGCCAGCAGCTTACCCGTTGGGACAGGGCGCGTCTATGGCTACACCTTC. This encodes CASSLPVGTGRVYGYTF. Combining the CDR3 with reference TRBV7-9 and TRBJ1-2 gives the whole variable domain DTGVSQNPRHKITKRGQNVTFRCDPISEHNRLYWYRQTLGQGPEFLTYFQNEAQLEKSRLLSDRFSAERPKGSFSTLEIQRTEQGDSAMYLCASSLPVGTGRVYGYTFGSGTRLTVV.